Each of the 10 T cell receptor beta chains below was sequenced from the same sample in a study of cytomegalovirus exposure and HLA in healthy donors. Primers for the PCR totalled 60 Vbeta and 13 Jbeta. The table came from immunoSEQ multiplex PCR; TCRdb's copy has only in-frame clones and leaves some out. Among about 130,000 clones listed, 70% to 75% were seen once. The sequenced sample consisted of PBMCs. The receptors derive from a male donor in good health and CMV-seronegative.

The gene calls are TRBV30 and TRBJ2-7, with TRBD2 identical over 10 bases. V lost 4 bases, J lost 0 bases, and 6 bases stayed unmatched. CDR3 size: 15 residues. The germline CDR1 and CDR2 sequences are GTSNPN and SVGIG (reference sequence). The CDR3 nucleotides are TGTGCCTGGATGGCTAGCGGGAGTCACTCCTACGAGCAGTACTTC. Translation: CAWMASGSHSYEQYF.

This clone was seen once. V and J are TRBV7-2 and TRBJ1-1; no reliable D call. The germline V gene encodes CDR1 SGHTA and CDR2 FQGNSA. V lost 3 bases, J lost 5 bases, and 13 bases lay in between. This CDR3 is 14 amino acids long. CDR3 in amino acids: CASSFWASGTEAFF. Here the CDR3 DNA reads TGTGCCAGCAGCTTTTGGGCGAGTGGGACTGAAGCTTTCTTT. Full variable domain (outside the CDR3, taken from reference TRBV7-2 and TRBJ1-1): GAGVSQSPSNKVTEKGKDVELRCDPISGHTALYWYRQSLGQGLEFLIYFQGNSAPDKSGLPSDRFSAERTGGSVSTLTIQRTQQEDSAVYLCASSFWASGTEAFFGQGTRLTVV.

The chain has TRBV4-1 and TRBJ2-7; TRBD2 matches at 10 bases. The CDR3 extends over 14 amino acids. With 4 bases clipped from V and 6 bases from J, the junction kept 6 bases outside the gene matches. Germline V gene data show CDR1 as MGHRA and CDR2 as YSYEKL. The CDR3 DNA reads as TGCGCCAGCAGCCCCCTAGCGGGAGTTTCCGAGCAGTACTTC. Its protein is CASSPLAGVSEQYF.

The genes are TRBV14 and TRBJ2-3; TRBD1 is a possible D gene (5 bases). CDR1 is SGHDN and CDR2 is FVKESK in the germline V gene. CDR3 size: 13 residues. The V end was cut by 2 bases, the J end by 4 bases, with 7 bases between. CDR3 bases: TGTGCCAGCAGCCAACAGGGTCCAGATACGCAGTATTTT. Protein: CASSQQGPDTQYF.

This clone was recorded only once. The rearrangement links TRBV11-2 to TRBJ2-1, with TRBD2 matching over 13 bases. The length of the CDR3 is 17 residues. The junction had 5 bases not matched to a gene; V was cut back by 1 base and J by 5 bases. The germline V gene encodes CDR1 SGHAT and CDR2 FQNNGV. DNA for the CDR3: TGTGCCAGCAGCTTAGGAGGACTAGCGGGAGCGAACAATGAGCAGTTCTTC. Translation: CASSLGGLAGANNEQFF.

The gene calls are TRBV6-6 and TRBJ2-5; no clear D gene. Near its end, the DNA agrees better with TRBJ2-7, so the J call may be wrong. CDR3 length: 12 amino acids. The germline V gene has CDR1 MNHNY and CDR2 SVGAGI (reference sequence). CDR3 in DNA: TGTGCCAGCAGTGCAACGAGGTACGAGCAGTACTTC. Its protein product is CASSATRYEQYF.

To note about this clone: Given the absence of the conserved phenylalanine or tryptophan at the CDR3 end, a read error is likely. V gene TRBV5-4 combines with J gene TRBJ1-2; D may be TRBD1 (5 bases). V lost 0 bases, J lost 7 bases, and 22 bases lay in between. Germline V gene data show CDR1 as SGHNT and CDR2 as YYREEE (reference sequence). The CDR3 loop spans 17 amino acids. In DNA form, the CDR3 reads TGTGCCAGCAGCTTGGGTTGGGGGGATCCGCGCAGTAGTGGCTACACCCTC. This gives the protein CASSLGWGDPRSSGYTL.

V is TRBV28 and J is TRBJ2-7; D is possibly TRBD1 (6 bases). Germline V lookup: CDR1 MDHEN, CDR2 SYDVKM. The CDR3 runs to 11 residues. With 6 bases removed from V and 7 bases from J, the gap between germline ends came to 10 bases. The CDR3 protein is CASSPRGEQYF. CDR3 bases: TGTGCCAGCAGCCCTAGGGGGGAGCAGTACTTC.

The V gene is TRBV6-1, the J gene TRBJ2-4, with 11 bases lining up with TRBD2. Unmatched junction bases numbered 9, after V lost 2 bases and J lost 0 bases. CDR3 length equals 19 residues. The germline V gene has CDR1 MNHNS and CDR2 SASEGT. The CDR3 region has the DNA TGTGCCAGCAGTGAACCCCTGGCTAGCGGGAGGTTAGCCAAAAACATTCAGTACTTC. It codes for CASSEPLASGRLAKNIQYF.

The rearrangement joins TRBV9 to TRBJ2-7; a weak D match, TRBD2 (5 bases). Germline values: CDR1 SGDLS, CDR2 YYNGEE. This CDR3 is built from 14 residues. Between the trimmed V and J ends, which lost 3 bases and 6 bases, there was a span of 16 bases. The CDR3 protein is CASSGREYSPEQYF. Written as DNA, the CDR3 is TGTGCCAGCAGCGGAAGGGAGTACAGCCCCGAGCAGTACTTC.